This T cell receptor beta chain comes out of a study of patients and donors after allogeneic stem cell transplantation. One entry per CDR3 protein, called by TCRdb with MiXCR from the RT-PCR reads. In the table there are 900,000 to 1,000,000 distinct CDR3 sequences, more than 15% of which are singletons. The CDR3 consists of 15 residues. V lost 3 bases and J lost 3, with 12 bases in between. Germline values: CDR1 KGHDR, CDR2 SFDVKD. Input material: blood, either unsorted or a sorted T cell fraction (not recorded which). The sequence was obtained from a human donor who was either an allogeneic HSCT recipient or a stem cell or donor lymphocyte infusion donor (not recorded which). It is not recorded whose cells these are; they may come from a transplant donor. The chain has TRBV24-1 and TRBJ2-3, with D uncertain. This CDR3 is CATSDAPALTDTQYF. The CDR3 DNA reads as TGTGCCACCAGTGATGCCCCTGCTCTTACAGATACGCAGTATTTT.